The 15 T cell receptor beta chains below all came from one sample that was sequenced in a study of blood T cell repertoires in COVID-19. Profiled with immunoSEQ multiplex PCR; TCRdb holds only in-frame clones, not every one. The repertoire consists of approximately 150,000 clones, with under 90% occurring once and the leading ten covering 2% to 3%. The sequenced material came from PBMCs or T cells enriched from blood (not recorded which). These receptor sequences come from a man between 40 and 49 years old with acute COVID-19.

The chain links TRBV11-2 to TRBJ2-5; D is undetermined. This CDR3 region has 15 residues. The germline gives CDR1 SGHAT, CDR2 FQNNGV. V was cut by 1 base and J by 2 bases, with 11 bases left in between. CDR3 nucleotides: TGTGCCAGCAGCTTAGGCCTCGGAGCTCAAGAGACCCAGTACTTC. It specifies CASSLGLGAQETQYF.

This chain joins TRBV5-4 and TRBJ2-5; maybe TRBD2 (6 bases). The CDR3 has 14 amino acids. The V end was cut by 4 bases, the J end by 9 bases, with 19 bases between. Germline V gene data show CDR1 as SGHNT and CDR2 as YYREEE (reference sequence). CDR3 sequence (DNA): TGTGCCAGCAGCCTGGGGACTGCCGAAACGGCCCAGTACTTC. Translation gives CASSLGTAETAQYF.

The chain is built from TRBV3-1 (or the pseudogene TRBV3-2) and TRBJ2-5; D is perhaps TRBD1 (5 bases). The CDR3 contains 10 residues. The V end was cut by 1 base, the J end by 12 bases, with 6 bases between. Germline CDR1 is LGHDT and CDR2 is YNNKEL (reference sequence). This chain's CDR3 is CASSQGTKYF. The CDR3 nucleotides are TGTGCCAGCAGCCAAGGGACAAAGTACTTC.

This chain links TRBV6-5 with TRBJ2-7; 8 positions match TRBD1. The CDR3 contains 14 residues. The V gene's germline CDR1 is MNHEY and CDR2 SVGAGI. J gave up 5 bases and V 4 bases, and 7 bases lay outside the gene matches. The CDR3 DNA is TGTGCCAGCAGTTCTAGGACAGGGTGGGACGAGCAGTACTTC. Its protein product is CASSSRTGWDEQYF.

CDR3 loop: CASSPTTGLHTEAFF. CDR3 coding DNA: TGTGCCAGCAGCCCGACCACAGGGCTACACACTGAAGCTTTCTTT. This chain links TRBV7-2 with TRBJ1-1; tentatively, D is TRBD1 (6 bases). In germline, CDR1 is SGHTA, CDR2 FQGNSA. The CDR3 covers 15 residues. Trimming stripped 5 bases from V and 3 bases from J, with 16 bases between.

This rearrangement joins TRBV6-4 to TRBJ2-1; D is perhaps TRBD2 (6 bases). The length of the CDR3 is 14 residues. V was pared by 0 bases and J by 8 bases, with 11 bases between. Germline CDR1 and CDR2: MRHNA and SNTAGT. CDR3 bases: TGTGCCAGCAGTGACTCGGGGGGTGTCGATGAGCAGTTCTTC. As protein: CASSDSGGVDEQFF.

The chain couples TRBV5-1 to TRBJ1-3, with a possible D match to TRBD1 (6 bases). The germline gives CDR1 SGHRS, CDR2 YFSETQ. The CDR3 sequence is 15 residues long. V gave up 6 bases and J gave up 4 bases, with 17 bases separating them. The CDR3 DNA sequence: TGCGCCAGCACCAACCCCACAGGGAAAGGAAACACCATATATTTT. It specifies CASTNPTGKGNTIYF. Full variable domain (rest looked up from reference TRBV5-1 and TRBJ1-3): KAGVTQTPRYLIKTRGQQVTLSCSPISGHRSVSWYQQTPGQGLQFLFEYFSETQRNKGNFPGRFSGRQFSNSRSEMNVSTLELGDSALYLCASTNPTGKGNTIYFGEGSWLTVV.

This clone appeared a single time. CDR3 protein: CSVRGGLAGNRYEQYF. The CDR3, as DNA: TGCAGCGTGAGGGGGGGACTAGCGGGAAATAGGTACGAGCAGTACTTC. The V gene is TRBV29-1, the J gene TRBJ2-7, with TRBD2 matching over 13 bases. Germline loops: CDR1 SQVTM, CDR2 ANQGSEA. Unmatched junction bases numbered 12, after V lost 6 bases and J lost 4 bases. The CDR3 is 16 amino acids.

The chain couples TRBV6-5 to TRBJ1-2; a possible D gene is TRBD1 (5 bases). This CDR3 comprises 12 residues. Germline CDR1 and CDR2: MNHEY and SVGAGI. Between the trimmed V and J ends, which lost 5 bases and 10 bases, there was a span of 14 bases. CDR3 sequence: CASSQSSGLYTF. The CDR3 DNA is TGTGCCAGCAGTCAATCCTCAGGGCTCTACACCTTC.

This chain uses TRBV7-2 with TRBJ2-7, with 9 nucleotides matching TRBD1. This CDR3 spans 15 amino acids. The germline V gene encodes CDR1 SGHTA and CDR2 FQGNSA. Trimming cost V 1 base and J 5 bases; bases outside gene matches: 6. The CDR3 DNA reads TGTGCCAGCAGCTTAGTTGGGACAGGGTCCAACGAGCAGTACTTC. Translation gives CASSLVGTGSNEQYF.

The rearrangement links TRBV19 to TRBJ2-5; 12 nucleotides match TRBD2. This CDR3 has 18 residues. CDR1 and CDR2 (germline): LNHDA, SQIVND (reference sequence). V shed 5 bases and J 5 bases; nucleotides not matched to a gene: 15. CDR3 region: CASSRIFLAGGPGETQYF. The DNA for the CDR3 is TGTGCCAGTAGTCGGATTTTTCTAGCGGGGGGGCCGGGGGAGACCCAGTACTTC.

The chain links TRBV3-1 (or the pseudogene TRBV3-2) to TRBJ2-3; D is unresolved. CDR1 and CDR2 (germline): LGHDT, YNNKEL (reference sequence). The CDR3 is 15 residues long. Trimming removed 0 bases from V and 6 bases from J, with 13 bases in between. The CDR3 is CASSQDSSGTDTQYF. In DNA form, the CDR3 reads TGTGCCAGCAGCCAAGATTCGTCAGGAACTGATACGCAGTATTTT.

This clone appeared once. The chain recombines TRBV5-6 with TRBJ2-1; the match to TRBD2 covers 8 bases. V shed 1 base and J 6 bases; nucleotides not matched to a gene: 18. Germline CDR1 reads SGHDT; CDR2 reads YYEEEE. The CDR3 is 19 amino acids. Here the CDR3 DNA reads TGTGCCAGCAGCTTGTATGGGAGATCCGCGGGAGGCCTCGTCAATGAGCAGTTCTTC. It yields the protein CASSLYGRSAGGLVNEQFF.

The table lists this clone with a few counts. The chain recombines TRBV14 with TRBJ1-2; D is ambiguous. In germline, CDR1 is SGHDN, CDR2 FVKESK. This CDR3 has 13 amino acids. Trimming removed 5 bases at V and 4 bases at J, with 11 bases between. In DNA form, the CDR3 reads TGTGCCAGCAGCTCAGTTGGGAGCTATGGCTACACCTTC. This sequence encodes CASSSVGSYGYTF.

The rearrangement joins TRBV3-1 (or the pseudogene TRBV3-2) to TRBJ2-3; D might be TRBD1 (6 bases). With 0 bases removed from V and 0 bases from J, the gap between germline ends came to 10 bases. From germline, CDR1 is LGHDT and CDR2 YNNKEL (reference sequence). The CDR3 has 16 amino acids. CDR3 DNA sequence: TGTGCCAGCAGCCAAGATCTAGGGGGTAGCACAGATACGCAGTATTTT. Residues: CASSQDLGGSTDTQYF.